This T cell receptor beta chain was sequenced for a study of cytomegalovirus exposure and HLA in healthy donors. The germline V gene encodes CDR1 MNHNS and CDR2 SASEGT. The CDR3 has 13 amino acids. V gave up 6 bases and J gave up 0 bases, with 6 bases separating them. A multiplex PCR was run with 60 Vbeta primers and 13 Jbeta primers. In the original processing: Roughly 11 million shared chains were among around 78 million unique TCR beta chains counted in a later analysis. Profiling relied on immunoSEQ multiplex PCR, and the TCRdb table lists in-frame clones only, not all of them. V and J calls and clone size are copied from that table; D and trimming were computed from the DNA. The sample carries about 200,000 clones, 82% recorded once. About this clone itself: Its cognate antigen is unknown.

Findings of the study overall: Most of the TCR beta V segments (in an earlier analysis) were productive either about 87% or about 30% of the time.

The gene calls are TRBV6-1 and TRBJ1-3; no reliable D call. The receptor comes from a boy between 2 and 10 years old in good health and CMV-seronegative. Sample: PBMCs. In DNA, the CDR3 is TGTGCCAGCAGGGTAGCCTCTGGAAACACCATATATTTT. Translating it yields CASRVASGNTIYF.